The 23 T cell receptor beta chains reported below all come from one sample, sequenced in a study of blood T cell repertoires in COVID-19. Here immunoSEQ multiplex PCR was the method, and the copy in TCRdb shows in-frame clones only, minus some. The table lists 75,000 to 80,000 clones, 65% to 90% of them singletons. The sample comprised peripheral blood. Source of these receptors: a human donor in a cohort sampled during active COVID-19.

V usage is TRBV7-9 and J usage is TRBJ1-4, with D possibly TRBD1 on 6 matching bases. This CDR3 is 16 amino acids long. Germline lookup yields CDR1 SEHNR and CDR2 FQNEAQ (reference sequence). The V end lost 4 bases, the J end lost 0 bases, and 12 bases lay between the germline ends. The CDR3 region has the DNA TGTGCCAGCAGCTCGTGGGACAAATCAACTAATGAAAAACTGTTTTTT. Translation: CASSSWDKSTNEKLFF. Filled out from reference TRBV7-9 and TRBJ1-4, the complete variable domain reads DTGVSQNPRHKITKRGQNVTFRCDPISEHNRLYWYRQTLGQGPEFLTYFQNEAQLEKSRLLSDRFSAERPKGSFSTLEIQRTEQGDSAMYLCASSSWDKSTNEKLFFGSGTQLSVL.

CDR3 DNA sequence: TGCGCCAGCAGCTTGGGGGTCAGGGAAAGCAATCAGCCCCAGCATTTT. Protein sequence: CASSLGVRESNQPQHF. The chain joins TRBV5-1 to TRBJ1-5; D is perhaps TRBD1 (5 bases). Trimming left V 0 bases short and J 1 base short, with 11 bases between. CDR3 length equals 16 residues. Germline values: CDR1 SGHRS, CDR2 YFSETQ.

This chain connects TRBV2 to TRBJ1-5, with 7 bases aligning to TRBD1. The length of the CDR3 is 13 residues. After removal of 3 bases from V and 7 bases from J, the junction contained 3 bases not matched to a gene. The germline gives CDR1 SNHLY, CDR2 FYNNEI. The CDR3 sequence is CASSDRGKQPQHF. Here the CDR3 DNA reads TGTGCCAGCAGTGACAGGGGGAAACAGCCCCAGCATTTT.

The genes are TRBV7-2 and TRBJ2-7, with 11 nucleotides matching TRBD2. Trimming removed 5 bases from V and 3 bases from J; junction bases left unmatched: 6. The CDR3 runs to 15 residues. Germline CDR1 reads SGHTA; CDR2 reads FQGNSA. The CDR3 is CASSPASGGRYEQYF. The DNA of the CDR3 is TGTGCCAGCAGCCCCGCTAGCGGGGGGCGCTACGAGCAGTACTTC.

Here the CDR3 DNA reads TGTGCCAGCAGCCTTTCGGGGGGCGGCATGAACACTGAAGCTTTCTTT. Amino acid sequence: CASSLSGGGMNTEAFF. The chain joins TRBV14 to TRBJ1-1; D perhaps matches TRBD1 (6 bases). The CDR3 extends over 16 amino acids. V lost 4 bases and J 0 bases, leaving 15 bases between the germline ends. In germline, CDR1 is SGHDN, CDR2 FVKESK.

This clone was observed once. This sequence joins TRBV19 and TRBJ2-2, with 14 bases lining up with TRBD2. V shed 5 bases, J shed 5 bases, and the junction held 10 bases outside the gene matches. The CDR3 is made up of 18 amino acids. Germline CDR1 is LNHDA and CDR2 is SQIVND (reference sequence). Here the CDR3 reads CASSWGSWTSGGTGELFF. In nucleotides, the CDR3 is TGTGCCAGTAGTTGGGGATCTTGGACTAGCGGGGGGACCGGGGAGCTGTTTTTT.

The rearrangement links TRBV5-1 to TRBJ2-3; 8 nucleotides agree with TRBD1. The CDR3 runs to 14 residues. Trimming took 3 bases from V and 5 from J; bases not matched to a gene: 5. Germline assignment: CDR1 SGHRS and CDR2 YFSETQ. CDR3 DNA sequence: TGCGCCAGCAGCTCCGGGACAGGAGGAGATACGCAGTATTTT. This codes for CASSSGTGGDTQYF.

This chain connects TRBV5-1 to TRBJ1-4, with a weak D call TRBD1 (6 bases). Trimming took off 5 bases at V and 8 bases at J, with 10 bases between the two ends. CDR1 and CDR2 (germline): SGHRS, YFSETQ. The CDR3 covers 12 residues. The CDR3 reads CASRQGDEKLFF. The CDR3 DNA reads TGCGCCAGCAGACAGGGAGACGAAAAACTGTTTTTT.

The rearrangement joins TRBV10-2 to TRBJ2-6; TRBD1 matches 8 bases. The V segment lost 8 bases and the J segment 1 base; nucleotides outside the gene matches: 4. Germline V gives CDR1 WSHSY, CDR2 SAAADI. This CDR3 comprises 15 residues. CDR3 coding DNA: TGCGCCAGCTCAGGGGGCTCTTCTGGGGCCAACGTCCTGACTTTC. Translating gives CASSGGSSGANVLTF.

This chain joins TRBV7-2 and TRBJ1-2; D gene uncertain. Germline assignment: CDR1 SGHTA and CDR2 FQGNSA. There are 11 residues in the CDR3. V dropped 4 bases and J dropped 5 bases, with 5 bases sitting between them. For the CDR3, the DNA is TGTGCCAGCAGCTCTATTTATGGCTACACCTTC. Encoded protein: CASSSIYGYTF.

V and J are TRBV6-2 or TRBV6-3 and TRBJ1-5, with TRBD1 as a possible D gene (6 bases). The ends were cut back, 4 bases at V and 6 bases at J, with 16 bases in the middle. CDR3 length: 15 residues. The germline V gene has CDR1 MNHEY and CDR2 SVGEGT. The CDR3 here is CASSWGAGGGQPQHF. Here the CDR3 DNA reads TGTGCCAGCAGTTGGGGGGCGGGGGGCGGTCAGCCCCAGCATTTT.

CDR3: CASSQDLSGGFTDTQYF. The CDR3 DNA reads TGTGCCAGCAGCCAAGATTTATCGGGGGGCTTCACAGATACGCAGTATTTT. J is TRBJ2-3 and V is TRBV4-2; tentatively, D is TRBD2 (7 bases). The V end was cut by 0 bases, the J end by 2 bases, with 15 bases between. The CDR3 consists of 17 residues. Looked up from germline, CDR1 is LGHNA and CDR2 is YNFKEQ.

The V gene is TRBV21-1, the J gene TRBJ2-2; the D call of TRBD2 is as the table states it, not checked on the DNA. TRBV21-1 is recorded as a pseudogene. The CDR3 contains 13 residues. The DNA of the CDR3 is TGTGCCAGCAGCATAGAGTACTCCGGGGAGCTGTTTTTT. It yields the protein CASSIEYSGELFF.

This sequence joins TRBV27 and TRBJ1-1, with 10 bases lining up with TRBD1. Germline assignment: CDR1 MNHEY and CDR2 SMNVEV (reference sequence). V was pared by 4 bases and J by 3 bases, with 5 bases of the junction left unmatched. CDR3 length equals 15 residues. This chain's CDR3 is CASSSDRGGYTEAFF. Here the CDR3 DNA reads TGTGCCAGCAGTTCGGACAGGGGGGGATACACTGAAGCTTTCTTT.

This clone has just a few counts. CDR3 bases: TGTGCCAGCTCAGGACAGGCGTCCCTCAATCAGCCCCAGCATTTT. Translating gives CASSGQASLNQPQHF. The chain has TRBV19 and TRBJ1-5; 7 nucleotides match TRBD1. V was clipped by 9 bases and J by 3 bases; unmatched bases: 11. This CDR3 spans 15 amino acids. CDR1 LNHDA and CDR2 SQIVND come from the germline V gene (reference sequence).

The chain has TRBV19 and TRBJ1-1, with unresolved D. The CDR3 contains 15 residues. The ends were cut back, 3 bases at V and 0 bases at J, with 11 bases in the middle. The V gene's germline CDR1 is LNHDA and CDR2 SQIVND (reference sequence). CDR3 in amino acids: CASSINGAMNTEAFF. In DNA form, the CDR3 reads TGTGCCAGTAGTATTAATGGAGCGATGAACACTGAAGCTTTCTTT. Using reference TRBV19 and TRBJ1-1 for the parts outside the CDR3, the full variable domain is DGGITQSPKYLFRKEGQNVTLSCEQNLNHDAMYWYRQDPGQGLRLIYYSQIVNDFQKGDIAEGYSVSREKKESFPLTVTSAQKNPTAFYLCASSINGAMNTEAFFGQGTRLTVV.

V and J are TRBV27 and TRBJ1-1; weak D call: TRBD1 (6 bases). The CDR3 is 15 amino acids. Germline values: CDR1 MNHEY, CDR2 SMNVEV (reference sequence). With 2 bases removed from V and 7 bases from J, the gap between germline ends came to 17 bases. For the CDR3, the DNA is TGTGCCAGCAGTTTAGAAGTATGGGGGCGAGGTGAAGCTTTCTTT. It specifies CASSLEVWGRGEAFF.

In this sample, this clone turned up once. The chain has TRBV5-1 and TRBJ2-1, with TRBD2 identical over 13 bases. There are 16 residues in the CDR3. The germline CDR1 and CDR2 sequences are SGHRS and YFSETQ. J lost 9 bases, V lost 4 bases, and 10 bases had no gene match. CDR3 coding DNA: TGCGCCAGCAGCGTGGGACTAGCGGGAATTGGTGGTGAGCAGTTCTTC. Its protein product is CASSVGLAGIGGEQFF.

This rearrangement joins TRBV30 to TRBJ2-7; D is perhaps TRBD2 (5 bases). V lost 5 bases and J lost 0, with 14 bases in between. CDR1 and CDR2 from the germline V gene are GTSNPN and SVGIG (reference sequence). The CDR3 extends over 14 amino acids. The CDR3 sequence is CAWDGLLSSYEQYF. In DNA form, the CDR3 reads TGTGCCTGGGACGGACTCCTCAGCTCCTACGAGCAGTACTTC.

The J gene is TRBJ2-3, the V gene TRBV5-4, with TRBD1 identical over 9 bases. V lost 5 bases to trimming and J lost 4 bases; unmatched junction nucleotides: 8. The CDR3 runs 15 residues. Germline lookup yields CDR1 SGHNT and CDR2 YYREEE (reference sequence). The CDR3 DNA reads as TGTGCCAGCAGAGAGGACAGGGGATTTTCAGATACGCAGTATTTT. It yields the protein CASREDRGFSDTQYF.

The gene calls are TRBV7-9 and TRBJ2-1; 12 nucleotides match TRBD2. V trimming: 0 bases; J trimming: 10 bases; junction bases outside the gene matches: 7. Germline V lookup: CDR1 SEHNR, CDR2 FQNEAQ (reference sequence). The CDR3 loop spans 16 amino acids. As DNA, the CDR3 is TGTGCCAGCAGCTTAGCGCTAGCGGGGGGGTCATTAGAGCAGTTCTTC. It encodes CASSLALAGGSLEQFF. Based on the CDR3 plus reference TRBV7-9 and TRBJ2-1, the full variable domain is DTGVSQNPRHKITKRGQNVTFRCDPISEHNRLYWYRQTLGQGPEFLTYFQNEAQLEKSRLLSDRFSAERPKGSFSTLEIQRTEQGDSAMYLCASSLALAGGSLEQFFGPGTRLTVL.

V is TRBV19 and J is TRBJ2-2, with 7 bases lining up with TRBD1. J was trimmed by 5 bases and V by 1 base; bases with no gene match: 1. The CDR3 runs to 14 residues. CDR1 and CDR2 from the germline V gene are LNHDA and SQIVND (reference sequence). CDR3 nucleotide sequence: TGTGCCAGTAGTATAGTCAGGGGGACCGGGGAGCTGTTTTTT. The encoded protein is CASSIVRGTGELFF.

The J gene is TRBJ2-1, the V gene TRBV18; 12 nucleotides agree with TRBD1. In germline, CDR1 is KGHSH, CDR2 LQKENI. The CDR3 is 14 residues long. Trimming took 6 bases from V and 9 from J; bases not matched to a gene: 6. The CDR3 sequence: CASSRDRGRGEQFF. DNA for the CDR3: TGTGCCAGCTCGCGGGACAGGGGGCGAGGTGAGCAGTTCTTC.